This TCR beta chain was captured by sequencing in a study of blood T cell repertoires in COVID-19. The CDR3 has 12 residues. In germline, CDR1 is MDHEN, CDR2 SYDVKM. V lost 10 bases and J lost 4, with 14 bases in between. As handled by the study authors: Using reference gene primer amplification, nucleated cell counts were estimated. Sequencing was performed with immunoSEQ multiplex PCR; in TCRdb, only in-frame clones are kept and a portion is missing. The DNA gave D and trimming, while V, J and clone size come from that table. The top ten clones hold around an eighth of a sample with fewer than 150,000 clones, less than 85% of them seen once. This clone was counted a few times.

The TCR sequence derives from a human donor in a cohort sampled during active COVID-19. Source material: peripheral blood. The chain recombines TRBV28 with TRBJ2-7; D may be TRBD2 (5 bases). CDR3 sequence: CATERGKYEQYF. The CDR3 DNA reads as TGTGCCACCGAGCGAGGGAAGTACGAGCAGTACTTC.